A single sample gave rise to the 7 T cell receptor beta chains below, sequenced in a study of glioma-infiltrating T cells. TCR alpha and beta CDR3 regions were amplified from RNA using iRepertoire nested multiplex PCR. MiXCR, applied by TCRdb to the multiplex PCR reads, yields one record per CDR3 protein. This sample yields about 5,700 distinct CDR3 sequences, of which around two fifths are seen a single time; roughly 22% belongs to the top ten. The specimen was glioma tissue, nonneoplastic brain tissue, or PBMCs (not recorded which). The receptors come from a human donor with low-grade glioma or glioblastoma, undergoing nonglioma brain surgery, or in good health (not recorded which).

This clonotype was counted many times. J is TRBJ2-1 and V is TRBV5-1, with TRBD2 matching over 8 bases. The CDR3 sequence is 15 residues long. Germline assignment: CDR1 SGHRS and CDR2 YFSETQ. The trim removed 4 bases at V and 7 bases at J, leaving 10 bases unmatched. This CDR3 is CASSPIAGTFNEQFF. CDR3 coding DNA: TGCGCCAGCAGCCCAATAGCGGGAACCTTTAATGAGCAGTTCTTC.

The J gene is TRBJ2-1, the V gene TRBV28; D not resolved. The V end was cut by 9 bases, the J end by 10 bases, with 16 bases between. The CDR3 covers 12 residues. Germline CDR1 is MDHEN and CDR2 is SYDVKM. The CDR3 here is CASSPSHYEQFF. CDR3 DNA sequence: TGTGCCAGTAGCCCCTCTCACTACGAGCAGTTCTTC. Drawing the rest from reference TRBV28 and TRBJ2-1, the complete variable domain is DVKVTQSSRYLVKRTGEKVFLECVQDMDHENMFWYRQDPGLGLRLIYFSYDVKMKEKGDIPEGYSVSREKKERFSLILESASTNQTSMYLCASSPSHYEQFFGPGTRLTVL.

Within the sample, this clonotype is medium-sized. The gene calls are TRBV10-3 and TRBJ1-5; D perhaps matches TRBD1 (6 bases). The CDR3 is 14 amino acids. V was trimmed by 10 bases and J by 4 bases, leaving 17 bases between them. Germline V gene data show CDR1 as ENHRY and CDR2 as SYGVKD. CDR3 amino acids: CATAAGTKNQPQHF. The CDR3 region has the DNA TGTGCCACCGCAGCCGGGACAAAGAATCAGCCCCAGCATTTT.

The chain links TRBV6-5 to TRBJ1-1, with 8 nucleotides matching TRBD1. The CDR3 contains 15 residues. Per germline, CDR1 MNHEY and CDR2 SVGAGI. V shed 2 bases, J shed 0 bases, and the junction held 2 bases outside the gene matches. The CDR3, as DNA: TGTGCCAGCAGTTACGGGACAGGAATGAACACTGAAGCTTTCTTT. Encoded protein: CASSYGTGMNTEAFF.

The DNA for the CDR3 is TGTGCCAGCAGCGGGTCGGAGCTCACAGATACGCAGTATTTT. Translated, it gives CASSGSELTDTQYF. V and J are TRBV9 and TRBJ2-3; D is undetermined. The CDR3 is 14 residues long. Germline-derived CDR1 and CDR2 are SGDLS and YYNGEE. V was shortened by 3 bases and J by 2 bases, with 10 bases between the two germline ends.

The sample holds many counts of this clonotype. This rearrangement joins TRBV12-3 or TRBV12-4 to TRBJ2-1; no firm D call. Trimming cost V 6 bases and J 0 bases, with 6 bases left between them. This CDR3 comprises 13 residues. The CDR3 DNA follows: TGTGCCAGCAGCCTAGGCTCCTACAATGAGCAGTTCTTC. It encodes CASSLGSYNEQFF.

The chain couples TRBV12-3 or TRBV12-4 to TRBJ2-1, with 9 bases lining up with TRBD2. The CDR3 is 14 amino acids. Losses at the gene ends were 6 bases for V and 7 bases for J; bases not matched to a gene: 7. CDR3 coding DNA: TGTGCCAGCAGCACATGGACTAGCGCAAATGAGCAGTTCTTC. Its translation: CASSTWTSANEQFF.